This entry lists 8 T cell receptor beta chains sequenced from one sample in a study of shared clonotypes between healthy human individuals. CD45RO negativity and positive selection for CCR7 defined naive CD8 cells, a population that excluded terminally differentiated effector memory CD45RA+ cells. Sequencing was performed with immunoSEQ multiplex PCR; in TCRdb, only in-frame clones are kept and a portion is missing. The table shows approximately 2,000,000 clones, with 93% occurring only once. Specimen: naive CD8+ T cells from PBMCs. The receptors stem from a man between 18 and 35 years old in good health. Some clones in this sample may be carry-over from other donors' samples.

The chain is built from TRBV5-4 and TRBJ1-2; no reliable D call. The CDR3 is 12 amino acids. Per the germline V gene, CDR1 is SGHNT and CDR2 is YYREEE (reference sequence). The ends were cut back, 0 bases at V and 6 bases at J, with 6 bases in the middle. The CDR3 loop reads CASSLDADGYTF. CDR3 DNA sequence: TGTGCCAGCAGCTTGGATGCGGATGGCTACACCTTC.

The chain recombines TRBV6-6 with TRBJ2-1, with TRBD2 identical over 9 bases. The length of the CDR3 is 14 residues. Trimming cost V 6 bases and J 9 bases; bases outside gene matches: 9. Germline V gene data show CDR1 as MNHNY and CDR2 as SVGAGI (reference sequence). The CDR3 loop reads CASSFGLARVEQFF. The CDR3 bases are TGTGCCAGCAGCTTCGGACTAGCGCGCGTTGAGCAGTTCTTC.

This clone appeared once. The chain recombines TRBV29-1 with TRBJ2-3; 7 bases match TRBD2. From germline, CDR1 is SQVTM and CDR2 ANQGSEA. Trimming cost V 4 bases and J 4 bases; bases outside gene matches: 8. CDR3 length: 14 residues. The CDR3 DNA reads TGCAGCGTTGGGGGACTAATTTTTGCAGATACGCAGTATTTT. Its translation is CSVGGLIFADTQYF.

The J gene is TRBJ2-7, the V gene TRBV27; perhaps D is TRBD1 or TRBD2 (5 bases each). The ends were cut back, 6 bases at V and 3 bases at J, with 12 bases in the middle. CDR3 length: 13 residues. The germline V gene encodes CDR1 MNHEY and CDR2 SMNVEV (reference sequence). The CDR3 coding sequence is TGTGCCAGCAGGGGACGGATGATCTACGAGCAGTACTTC. Its translation is CASRGRMIYEQYF.

The V and J genes are TRBV2 and TRBJ2-7; 12 bases are shared with TRBD1. Germline values: CDR1 SNHLY, CDR2 FYNNEI. The CDR3 is made up of 15 amino acids. V dropped 6 bases and J dropped 7; count of bases not matched to a gene: 10. CDR3 bases: TGTGCCAGCAGAGCCCCGGGACAGGGGGCTGATGAGCAGTACTTC. Translation: CASRAPGQGADEQYF.

The chain uses TRBV13 and TRBJ2-3; unclear D gene. V was clipped by 0 bases and J by 3 bases, with 10 bases between them. The CDR3 covers 15 residues. Germline V gene sequence: CDR1 PRHDT, CDR2 FYEKMQ (reference sequence). CDR3 nucleotides: TGTGCCAGCAGCTTAGGGTCGCGTAGGACAGATACGCAGTATTTT. Its translation: CASSLGSRRTDTQYF.

The chain couples TRBV19 to TRBJ2-7; 12 nucleotides match TRBD2. CDR1 is LNHDA and CDR2 is SQIVND in the germline V gene (reference sequence). The CDR3 is made up of 15 amino acids. Trimming took 6 bases from V and 6 from J; bases not matched to a gene: 9. The CDR3 coding sequence is TGTGCCAGTAGCCCGACTGGACTAGCGGGATCCGAGCAGTACTTC. Its translation is CASSPTGLAGSEQYF.

This clone was detected only once. This sample also contains other DNA sequences that code for the same CDR3. The chain links TRBV9 to TRBJ2-7, with 9 positions matching TRBD2. V lost 3 bases and J lost 2; bases outside the gene matches: 6. This CDR3 spans 15 amino acids. Germline lookup yields CDR1 SGDLS and CDR2 YYNGEE. CDR3 in DNA: TGTGCCAGCAGCGGGGGTACTAGCGGGCCCTACGAGCAGTACTTC. The encoded protein is CASSGGTSGPYEQYF.